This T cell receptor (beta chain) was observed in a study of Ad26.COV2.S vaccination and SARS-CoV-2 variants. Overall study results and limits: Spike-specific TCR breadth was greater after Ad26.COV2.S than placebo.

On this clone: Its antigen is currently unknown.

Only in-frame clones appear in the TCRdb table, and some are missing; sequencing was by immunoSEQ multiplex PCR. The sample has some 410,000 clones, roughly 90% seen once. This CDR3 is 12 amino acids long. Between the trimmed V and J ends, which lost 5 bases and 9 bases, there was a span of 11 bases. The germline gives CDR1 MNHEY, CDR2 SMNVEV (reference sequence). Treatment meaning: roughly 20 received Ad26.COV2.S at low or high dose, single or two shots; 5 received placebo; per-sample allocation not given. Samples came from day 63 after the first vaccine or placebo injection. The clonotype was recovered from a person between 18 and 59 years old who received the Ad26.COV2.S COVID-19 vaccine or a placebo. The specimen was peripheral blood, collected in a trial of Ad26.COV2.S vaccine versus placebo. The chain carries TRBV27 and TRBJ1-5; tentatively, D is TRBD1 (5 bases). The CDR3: CASSTNGGPQHF. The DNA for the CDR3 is TGTGCCAGCAGTACAAATGGGGGGCCCCAGCATTTT.